This TCR beta chain is drawn from a study of cytomegalovirus exposure and HLA in healthy donors. Germline lookup yields CDR1 SGDLS and CDR2 YYNGEE. This CDR3 has 14 residues. J lost 0 bases, V lost 3 bases, and 0 bases had no gene match. The donors were in the approximately 110-subject validation cohort; that cohort was separate from the roughly 680-subject first cohort. This clone was found a few times. What it binds is unknown. Libraries were prepared by immunoSEQ multiplex PCR; TCRdb keeps only in-frame clonotypes and omits some of them. The sample carries approximately 88,000 clones, almost 85% recorded once. Study-wide findings and caveats: The dataset shows that most TCR sequences were rare, while some public TCRs occurred in many donors. High sensitivity and specificity were reportedly achieved when the classifier diagnosed cytomegalovirus status.

The sample taken for sequencing was PBMCs. V gene TRBV9 combines with J gene TRBJ2-3; 8 positions match TRBD1. This TCR came from a woman aged 18 to 35 in good health and CMV-seropositive. CDR3 sequence: CASSGTGSTDTQYF. In nucleotides, the CDR3 is TGTGCCAGCAGCGGGACAGGGAGCACAGATACGCAGTATTTT.